This TCR beta chain derives from a study of OX40 agonist ivuxolimab in advanced cancers. Method: immunoSEQ multiplex PCR; TCRdb's copy keeps in-frame clones and lacks some. In the table there are approximately 90,000 clones, around nine tenths of which are singletons. Trimming removed 1 base at V and 0 bases at J, with 13 bases between. CDR1 and CDR2 (germline): SGHRS, YFSETQ. CDR3 length equals 16 residues. The chain links TRBV5-1 to TRBJ2-5; possibly TRBD1 or TRBD2 for D (5 bases each). This TCR was sampled from an adult with an advanced solid tumor such as melanoma, head and neck, liver or kidney cancer. The specimen comprised CD4+ or CD8+ T cells sorted from blood, sampled in a trial of the OX40 agonist ivuxolimab. The CDR3 bases are TGCGCCAGCAGCTTGACCCCCGGGACGCACCAAGAGACCCAGTACTTC. It is translated as CASSLTPGTHQETQYF. The full variable domain, completed using reference TRBV5-1 and TRBJ2-5, is KAGVTQTPRYLIKTRGQQVTLSCSPISGHRSVSWYQQTPGQGLQFLFEYFSETQRNKGNFPGRFSGRQFSNSRSEMNVSTLELGDSALYLCASSLTPGTHQETQYFGPGTRLLVL.